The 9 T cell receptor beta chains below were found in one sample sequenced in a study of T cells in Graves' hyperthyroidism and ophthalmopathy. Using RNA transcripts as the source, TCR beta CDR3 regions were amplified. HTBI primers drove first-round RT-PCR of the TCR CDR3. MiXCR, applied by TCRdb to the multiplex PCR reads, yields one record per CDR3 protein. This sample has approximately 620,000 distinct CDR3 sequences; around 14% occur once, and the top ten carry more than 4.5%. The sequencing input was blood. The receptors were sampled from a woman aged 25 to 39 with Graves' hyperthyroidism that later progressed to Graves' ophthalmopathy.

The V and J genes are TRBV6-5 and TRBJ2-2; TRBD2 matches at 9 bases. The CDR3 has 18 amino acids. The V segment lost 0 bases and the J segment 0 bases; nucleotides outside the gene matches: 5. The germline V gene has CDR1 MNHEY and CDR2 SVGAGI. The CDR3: CASSYSTAGGANTGELFF. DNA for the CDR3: TGTGCCAGCAGTTACTCAACCGCGGGGGGGGCGAACACCGGGGAGCTGTTTTTT.

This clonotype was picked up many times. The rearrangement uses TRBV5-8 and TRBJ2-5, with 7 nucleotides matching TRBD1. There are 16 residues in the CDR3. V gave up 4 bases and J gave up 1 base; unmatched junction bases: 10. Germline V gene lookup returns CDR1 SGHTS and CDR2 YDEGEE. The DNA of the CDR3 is TGTGCCAGCAGCCTTATATCTTGGACAGGCCAAGAGACCCAGTACTTC. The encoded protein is CASSLISWTGQETQYF.

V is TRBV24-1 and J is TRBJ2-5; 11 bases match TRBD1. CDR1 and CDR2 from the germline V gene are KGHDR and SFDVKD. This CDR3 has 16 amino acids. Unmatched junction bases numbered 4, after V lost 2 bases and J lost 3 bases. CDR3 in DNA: TGTGCCACCAGTGATTCCGGGACAGGGGGTAAAGAGACCCAGTACTTC. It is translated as CATSDSGTGGKETQYF.

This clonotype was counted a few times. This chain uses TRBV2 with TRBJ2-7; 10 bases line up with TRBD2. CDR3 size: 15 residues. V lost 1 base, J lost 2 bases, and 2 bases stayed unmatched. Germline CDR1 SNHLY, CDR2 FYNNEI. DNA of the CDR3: TGTGCCAGCAGTGAAGTCACTAGCGGGACCTACGAGCAGTACTTC. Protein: CASSEVTSGTYEQYF.

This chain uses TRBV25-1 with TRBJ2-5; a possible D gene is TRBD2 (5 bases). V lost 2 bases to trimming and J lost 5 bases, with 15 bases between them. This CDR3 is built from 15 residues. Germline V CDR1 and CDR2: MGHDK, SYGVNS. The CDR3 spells CASSEEGYSGETQYF. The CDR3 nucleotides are TGTGCCAGCAGTGAAGAGGGCTATTCGGGGGAGACCCAGTACTTC.

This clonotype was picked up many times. CDR3 in amino acids: CASGLGQASGNTIYF. In DNA form, the CDR3 reads TGTGCTAGTGGTCTCGGACAGGCCTCTGGAAACACCATATATTTT. The chain is built from TRBV12-5 and TRBJ1-3, with 7 bases matching TRBD1. In germline, CDR1 is LGHNT, CDR2 FRNRAP. The trim removed 5 bases at V and 0 bases at J, leaving 4 bases unmatched. The CDR3 spans 15 residues.

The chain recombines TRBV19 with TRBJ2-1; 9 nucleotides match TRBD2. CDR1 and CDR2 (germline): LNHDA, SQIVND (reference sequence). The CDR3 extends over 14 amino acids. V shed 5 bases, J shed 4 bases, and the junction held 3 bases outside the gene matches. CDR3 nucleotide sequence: TGTGCCAGTAGTGCGGCGGGAGGGTACAATGAGCAGTTCTTC. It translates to CASSAAGGYNEQFF.

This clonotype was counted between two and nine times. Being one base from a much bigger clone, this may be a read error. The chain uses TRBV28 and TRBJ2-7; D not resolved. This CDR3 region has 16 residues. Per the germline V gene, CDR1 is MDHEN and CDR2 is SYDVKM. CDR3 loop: CACSLTTEYSSYEQYF. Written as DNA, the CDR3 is TGTGCCTGCAGTTTAACAACGGAATATTCTTCCTACGAGCAGTACTTC. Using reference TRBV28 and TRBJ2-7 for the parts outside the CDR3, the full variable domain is DVKVTQSSRYLVKRTGEKVFLECVQDMDHENMFWYRQDPGLGLRLIYFSYDVKMKEKGDIPEGYSVSREKKERFSLILESASTNQTSMYLCACSLTTEYSSYEQYFGPGTRLTVT.

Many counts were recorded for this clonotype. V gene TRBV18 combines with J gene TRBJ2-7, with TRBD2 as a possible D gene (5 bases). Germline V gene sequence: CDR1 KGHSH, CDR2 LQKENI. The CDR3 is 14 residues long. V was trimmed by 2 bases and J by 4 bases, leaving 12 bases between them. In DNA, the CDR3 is TGTGCCAGCTCACCAGAGGGTCGGCCTTACGAGCAGTACTTC. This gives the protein CASSPEGRPYEQYF.